A single T cell receptor (beta chain) is shown here with its context. Its target is unknown. Here immunoSEQ multiplex PCR was the method, and the copy in TCRdb shows in-frame clones only, minus some. Found here are around 74,000 clones, 84% of them singletons; the top ten hold roughly 0.5%. This entry belongs to a study of OX40 agonist ivuxolimab in advanced cancers. The CDR3 consists of 15 residues. The V gene end was trimmed by 3 bases and the J gene end by 2 bases; junction bases not matched to a gene: 6. Germline values: CDR1 MGHDK, CDR2 SYGVNS. The study, taken as a whole, reports: Researchers did not determine the expanded peripheral T cells' antigen specificity. CD8+ T cells averaged more expanded clones than CD4+.

Autoimmune disease history or systemic immunosuppression led to patients being barred. Cycle 7 day 1, cycle 4 day 1, and baseline were the timepoints at which blood was sampled. The sample was CD4+ or CD8+ T cells sorted from blood, taken in a trial of the OX40 agonist ivuxolimab. The sequence was obtained from an adult with an advanced solid tumor such as melanoma, head and neck, liver or kidney cancer. This sequence joins TRBV25-1 and TRBJ2-7; 8 bases align to TRBD1. The CDR3 DNA reads as TGTGCCAGCAGTGATGCCGGGACAGGTCCCTACGAGCAGTACTTC. Its protein product is CASSDAGTGPYEQYF.